The clone carrying this TCR beta chain was picked up many times. Its antigen remains unidentified. Sequencing used immunoSEQ multiplex PCR; TCRdb keeps in-frame clones, though not all of them. Singletons are absent from the sample, which has some 38,000 clones. This sample was included in a study of T cells after posttransplantation cyclophosphamide. Points from the study as a whole: TRB overlap between skin or GI tissue T cells and blood was limited. Recipient CMV seropositivity and CMV reactivation strongly tracked TRB clonality.

The TCR sequence derives from a man over 45 in good health, CMV-negative, and a related stem cell transplant donor. Sample: PBMCs.

The DNA of the CDR3 is TGTGCCAGCAGCTCCGGGAGGGTCTACAATGAGCAGTTCTTC. Residues: CASSSGRVYNEQFF. The V gene is TRBV7-8, the J gene TRBJ2-1, with 8 bases fitting TRBD2. Losses at the gene ends were 4 bases for V and 3 bases for J; bases not matched to a gene: 2. Germline V gene data show CDR1 as SGHVS and CDR2 as FQNEAQ. This CDR3 spans 14 amino acids.